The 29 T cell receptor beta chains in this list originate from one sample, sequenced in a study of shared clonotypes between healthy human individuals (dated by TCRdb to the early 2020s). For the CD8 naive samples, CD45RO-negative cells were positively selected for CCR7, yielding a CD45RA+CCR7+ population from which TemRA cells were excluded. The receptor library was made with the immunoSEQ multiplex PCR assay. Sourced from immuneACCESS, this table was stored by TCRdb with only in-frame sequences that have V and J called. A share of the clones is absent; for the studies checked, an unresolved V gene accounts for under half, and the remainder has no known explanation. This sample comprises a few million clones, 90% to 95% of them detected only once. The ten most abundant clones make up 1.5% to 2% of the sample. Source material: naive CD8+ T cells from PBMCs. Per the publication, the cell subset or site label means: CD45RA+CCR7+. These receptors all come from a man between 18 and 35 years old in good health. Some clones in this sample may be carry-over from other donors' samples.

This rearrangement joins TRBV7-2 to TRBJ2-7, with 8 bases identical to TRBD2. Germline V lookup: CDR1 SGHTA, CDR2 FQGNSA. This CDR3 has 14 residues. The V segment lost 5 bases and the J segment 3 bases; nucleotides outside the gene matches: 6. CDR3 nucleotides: TGTGCCAGCAGCAGTAGCGGGAACGGCTACGAGCAGTACTTC. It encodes CASSSSGNGYEQYF.

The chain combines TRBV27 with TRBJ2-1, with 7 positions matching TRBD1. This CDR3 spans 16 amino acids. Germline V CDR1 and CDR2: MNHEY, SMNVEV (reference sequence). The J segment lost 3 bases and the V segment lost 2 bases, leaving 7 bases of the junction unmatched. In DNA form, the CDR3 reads TGTGCCAGCAGTTTAGGTCCTTCAGGGGGCTACAATGAGCAGTTCTTC. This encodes CASSLGPSGGYNEQFF.

In DNA, the CDR3 is TGCACCCCGGATTCACCCCTCCACTTT. Protein product: CTPDSPLHF. The chain uses TRBV1 and TRBJ1-6. TRBV1 constitutes a pseudogene. The CDR3 extends over 9 amino acids.

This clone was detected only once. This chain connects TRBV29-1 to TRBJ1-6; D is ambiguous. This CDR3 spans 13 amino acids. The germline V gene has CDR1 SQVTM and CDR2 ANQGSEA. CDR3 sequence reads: CSFRGSYNSPLHF. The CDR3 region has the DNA TGCAGTTTTCGGGGCTCCTATAATTCACCCCTCCACTTT.

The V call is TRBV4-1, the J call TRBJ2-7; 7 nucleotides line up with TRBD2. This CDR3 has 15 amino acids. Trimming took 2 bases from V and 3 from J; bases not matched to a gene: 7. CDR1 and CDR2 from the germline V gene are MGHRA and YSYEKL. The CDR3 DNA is TGCGCCAGCAGCCAATCGTCTAGCGGACGCTACGAGCAGTACTTC. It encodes CASSQSSSGRYEQYF.

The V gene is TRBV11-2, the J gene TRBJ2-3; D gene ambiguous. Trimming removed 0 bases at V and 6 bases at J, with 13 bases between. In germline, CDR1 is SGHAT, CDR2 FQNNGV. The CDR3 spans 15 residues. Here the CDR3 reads CASSLDRADQDTQYF. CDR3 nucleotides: TGTGCCAGCAGCTTAGATCGTGCGGACCAGGATACGCAGTATTTT. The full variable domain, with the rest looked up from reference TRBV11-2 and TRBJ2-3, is EAGVAQSPRYKIIEKRQSVAFWCNPISGHATLYWYQQILGQGPKLLIQFQNNGVVDDSQLPKDRFSAERLKGVDSTLKIQPAKLEDSAVYLCASSLDRADQDTQYFGPGTRLTVL.

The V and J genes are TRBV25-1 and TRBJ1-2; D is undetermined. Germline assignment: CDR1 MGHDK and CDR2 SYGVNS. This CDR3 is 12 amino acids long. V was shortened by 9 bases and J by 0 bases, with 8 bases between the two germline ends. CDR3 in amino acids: CASLTSNYGYTF. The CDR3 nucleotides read TGTGCCAGTTTGACATCTAACTATGGCTACACCTTC.

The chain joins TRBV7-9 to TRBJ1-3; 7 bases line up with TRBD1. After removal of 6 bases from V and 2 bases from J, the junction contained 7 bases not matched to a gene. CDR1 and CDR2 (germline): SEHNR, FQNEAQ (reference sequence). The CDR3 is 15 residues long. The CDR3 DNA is TGTGCCAGCAGGTATACAGGGGAGGCTGGAAACACCATATATTTT. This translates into CASRYTGEAGNTIYF.

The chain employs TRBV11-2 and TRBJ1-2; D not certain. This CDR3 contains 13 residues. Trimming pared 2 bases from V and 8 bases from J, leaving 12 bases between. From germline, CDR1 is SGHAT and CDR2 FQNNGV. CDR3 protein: CASSLSLPLGYTF. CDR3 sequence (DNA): TGTGCCAGCAGCTTAAGTCTCCCCCTGGGCTACACCTTC.

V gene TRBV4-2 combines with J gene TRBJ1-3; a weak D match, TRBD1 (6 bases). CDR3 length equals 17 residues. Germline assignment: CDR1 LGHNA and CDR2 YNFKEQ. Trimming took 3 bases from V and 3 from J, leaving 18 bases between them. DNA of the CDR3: TGTGCCAGCAGCCACCCCGACCCGGGGGGCTTTGGAAACACCATATATTTT. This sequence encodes CASSHPDPGGFGNTIYF.

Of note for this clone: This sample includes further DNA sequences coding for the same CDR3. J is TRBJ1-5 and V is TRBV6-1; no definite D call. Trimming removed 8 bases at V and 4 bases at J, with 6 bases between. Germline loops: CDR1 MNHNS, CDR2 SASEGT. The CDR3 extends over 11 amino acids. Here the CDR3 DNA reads TGTGCCAGCGGCAGTAATCAGCCCCAGCATTTT. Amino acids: CASGSNQPQHF.

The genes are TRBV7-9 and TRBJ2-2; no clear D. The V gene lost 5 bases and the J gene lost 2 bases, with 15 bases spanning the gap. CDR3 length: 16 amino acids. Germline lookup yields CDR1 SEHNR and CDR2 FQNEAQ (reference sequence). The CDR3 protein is CASSLPMFLNTGELFF. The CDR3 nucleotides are TGTGCCAGCAGCCTCCCGATGTTCCTTAACACCGGGGAGCTGTTTTTT. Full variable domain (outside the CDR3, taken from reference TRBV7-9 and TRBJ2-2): DTGVSQNPRHKITKRGQNVTFRCDPISEHNRLYWYRQTLGQGPEFLTYFQNEAQLEKSRLLSDRFSAERPKGSFSTLEIQRTEQGDSAMYLCASSLPMFLNTGELFFGEGSRLTVL.

The CDR3 coding sequence is TGTGCCAGCAGTTTAGGGCCCGGGACAGGGTTCACTGAAGCTTTCTTT. Amino acid sequence: CASSLGPGTGFTEAFF. The chain recombines TRBV27 with TRBJ1-1; 9 bases align to TRBD1. With 2 bases clipped from V and 4 bases from J, the junction kept 8 bases outside the gene matches. CDR3 size: 16 residues. The V gene's germline CDR1 is MNHEY and CDR2 SMNVEV (reference sequence).

The CDR3 sequence: CASSMNTEAFF. In nucleotides, the CDR3 is TGTGCCAGCTCCATGAACACTGAAGCTTTCTTT. This chain links TRBV28 with TRBJ1-1; D is ambiguous. The CDR3 has 11 amino acids. The V gene lost 8 bases and the J gene lost 0 bases, with 4 bases spanning the gap. Germline lookup yields CDR1 MDHEN and CDR2 SYDVKM.

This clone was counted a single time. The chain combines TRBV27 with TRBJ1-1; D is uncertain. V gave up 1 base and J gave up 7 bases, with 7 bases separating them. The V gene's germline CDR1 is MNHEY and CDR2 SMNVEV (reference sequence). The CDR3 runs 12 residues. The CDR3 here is CASSLWGGEAFF. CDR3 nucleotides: TGTGCCAGCAGTTTATGGGGAGGTGAAGCTTTCTTT.

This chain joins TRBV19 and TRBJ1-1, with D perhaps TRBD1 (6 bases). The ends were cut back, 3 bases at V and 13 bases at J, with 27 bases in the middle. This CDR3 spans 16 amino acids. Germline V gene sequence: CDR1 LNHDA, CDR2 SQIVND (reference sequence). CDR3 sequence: CASSITGQPTRGGGFF. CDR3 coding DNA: TGTGCCAGTAGTATTACGGGACAACCCACCCGGGGCGGTGGTTTCTTT.

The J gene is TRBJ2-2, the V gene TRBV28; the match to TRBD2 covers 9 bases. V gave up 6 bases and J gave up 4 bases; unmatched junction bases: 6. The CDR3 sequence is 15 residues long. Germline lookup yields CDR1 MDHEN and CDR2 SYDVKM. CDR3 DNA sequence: TGTGCCAGCAGGGATGGACTAGCGAGCACCGGGGAGCTGTTTTTT. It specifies CASRDGLASTGELFF.

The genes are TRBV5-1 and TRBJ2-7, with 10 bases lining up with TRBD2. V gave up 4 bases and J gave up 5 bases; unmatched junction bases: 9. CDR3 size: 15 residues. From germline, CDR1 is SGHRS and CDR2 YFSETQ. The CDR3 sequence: CASSLSLAGADEQYF. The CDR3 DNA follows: TGCGCCAGCAGCCTTTCTCTAGCGGGGGCGGACGAGCAGTACTTC. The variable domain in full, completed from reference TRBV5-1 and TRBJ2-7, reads KAGVTQTPRYLIKTRGQQVTLSCSPISGHRSVSWYQQTPGQGLQFLFEYFSETQRNKGNFPGRFSGRQFSNSRSEMNVSTLELGDSALYLCASSLSLAGADEQYFGPGTRLTVT.

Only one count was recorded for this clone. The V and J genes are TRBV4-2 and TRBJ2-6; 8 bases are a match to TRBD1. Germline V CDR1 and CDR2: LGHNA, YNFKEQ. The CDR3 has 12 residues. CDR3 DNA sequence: TGTGGGACAGGGACTGGGGCCAACGTCCTGACTTTC. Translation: CGTGTGANVLTF.

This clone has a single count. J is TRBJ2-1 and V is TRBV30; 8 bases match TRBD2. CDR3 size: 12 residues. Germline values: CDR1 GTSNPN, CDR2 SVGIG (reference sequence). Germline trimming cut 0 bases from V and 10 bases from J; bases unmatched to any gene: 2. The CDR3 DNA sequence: TGTGCCTGGAGTGTTACTAGCGGCGAGCAGTTCTTC. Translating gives CAWSVTSGEQFF.

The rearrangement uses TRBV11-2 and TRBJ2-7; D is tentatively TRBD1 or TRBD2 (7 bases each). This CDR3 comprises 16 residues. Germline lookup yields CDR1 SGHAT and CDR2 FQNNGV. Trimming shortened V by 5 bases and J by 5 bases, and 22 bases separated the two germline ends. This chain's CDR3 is CASSLRGGEGFDEQYF. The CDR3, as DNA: TGTGCCAGCAGCCTCAGGGGGGGAGAGGGCTTCGACGAGCAGTACTTC.

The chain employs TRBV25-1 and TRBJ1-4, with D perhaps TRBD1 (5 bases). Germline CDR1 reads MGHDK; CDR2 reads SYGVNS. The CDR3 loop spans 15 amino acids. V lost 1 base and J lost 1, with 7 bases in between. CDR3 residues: CASSELGETNEKLFF. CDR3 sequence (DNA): TGTGCCAGCAGTGAATTAGGGGAAACTAATGAAAAACTGTTTTTT.

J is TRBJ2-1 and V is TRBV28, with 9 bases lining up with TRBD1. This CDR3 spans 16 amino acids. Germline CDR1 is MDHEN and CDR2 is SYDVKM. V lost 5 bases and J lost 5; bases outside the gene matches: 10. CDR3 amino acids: CASSKMTGGKNNEQFF. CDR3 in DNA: TGTGCCAGCAGTAAGATGACAGGGGGGAAAAACAATGAGCAGTTCTTC.

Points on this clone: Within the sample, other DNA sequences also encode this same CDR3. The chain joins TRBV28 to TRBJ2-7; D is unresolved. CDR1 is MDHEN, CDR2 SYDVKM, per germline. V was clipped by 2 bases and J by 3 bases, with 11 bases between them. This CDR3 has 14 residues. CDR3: CASSLRLANYEQYF. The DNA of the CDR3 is TGTGCCAGCAGTTTAAGGCTGGCGAACTACGAGCAGTACTTC.

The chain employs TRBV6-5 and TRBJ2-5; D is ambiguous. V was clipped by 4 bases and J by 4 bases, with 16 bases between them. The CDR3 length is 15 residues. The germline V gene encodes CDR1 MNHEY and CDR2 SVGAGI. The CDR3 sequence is CASSFGSRGVETQYF. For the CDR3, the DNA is TGTGCCAGCAGTTTTGGCAGTAGAGGAGTAGAGACCCAGTACTTC.

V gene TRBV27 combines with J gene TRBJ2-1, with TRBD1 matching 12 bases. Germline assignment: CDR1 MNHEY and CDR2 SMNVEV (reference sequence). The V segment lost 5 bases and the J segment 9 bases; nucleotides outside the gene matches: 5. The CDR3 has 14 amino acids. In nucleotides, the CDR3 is TGTGCCAGCAGTATCGGGACAGGGGGCCGTGAGCAGTTCTTC. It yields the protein CASSIGTGGREQFF.

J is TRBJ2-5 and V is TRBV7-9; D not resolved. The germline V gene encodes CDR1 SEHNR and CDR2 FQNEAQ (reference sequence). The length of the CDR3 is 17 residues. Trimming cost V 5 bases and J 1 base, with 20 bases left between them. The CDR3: CASSLPDKPTIQETQYF. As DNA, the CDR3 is TGTGCCAGCAGCCTACCAGACAAACCAACTATCCAAGAGACCCAGTACTTC.

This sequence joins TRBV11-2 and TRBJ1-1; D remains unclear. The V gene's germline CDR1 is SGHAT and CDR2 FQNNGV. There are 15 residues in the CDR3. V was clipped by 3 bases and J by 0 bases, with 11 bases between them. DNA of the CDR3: TGTGCCAGCAGCTTCCCACGTGGAATGAACACTGAAGCTTTCTTT. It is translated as CASSFPRGMNTEAFF.

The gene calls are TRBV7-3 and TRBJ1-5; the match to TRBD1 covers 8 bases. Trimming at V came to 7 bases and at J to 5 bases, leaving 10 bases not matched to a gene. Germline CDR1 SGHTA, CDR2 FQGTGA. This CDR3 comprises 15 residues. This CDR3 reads CASTSRTGSDQPQHF. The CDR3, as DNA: TGTGCCAGCACCTCCCGGACAGGGTCGGATCAGCCCCAGCATTTT.